Each of the 4 T cell receptor beta chains below was sequenced from the same sample in a study of blood T cell repertoires in COVID-19 (TCRdb year 2020). The library was obtained by the immunoSEQ multiplex PCR assay. TCRdb holds this immuneACCESS table with in-frame rearrangements only. Some clones are missing; in checked studies, unresolved V genes explain under half, and the rest has no known cause. This sample holds roughly 160,000 clones; about 83% were observed only once. About 1.9% of the sample is taken by the ten largest. Input material: peripheral blood. The receptors originated from a woman older than 75 with acute or convalescent COVID-19.

DNA for the CDR3: TGCGCCAGCAGCTTGGATCCAGGAAGCTACGAGCAGTACTTC. The encoded protein is CASSLDPGSYEQYF. The chain has TRBV5-1 and TRBJ2-7; unclear D gene. This CDR3 region has 14 residues. Germline assignment: CDR1 SGHRS and CDR2 YFSETQ. The V end lost 0 bases, the J end lost 3 bases, and 10 bases lay between the germline ends.

The J gene is TRBJ2-2, the V gene TRBV11-1, with 7 bases that match TRBD1. The junction had 9 bases not matched to a gene; V was cut back by 5 bases and J by 3 bases. The CDR3 loop spans 16 amino acids. The V gene's germline CDR1 is SGHAT and CDR2 FQDESV (reference sequence). The CDR3 is CASSTKGTVYTGELFF. The CDR3 nucleotides read TGTGCCAGCAGCACCAAAGGGACAGTTTACACCGGGGAGCTGTTTTTT. Using reference TRBV11-1 and TRBJ2-2 for the parts outside the CDR3, the full variable domain is EAEVAQSPRYKITEKSQAVAFWCDPISGHATLYWYRQILGQGPELLVQFQDESVVDDSQLPKDRFSAERLKGVDSTLKIQPAELGDSAMYLCASSTKGTVYTGELFFGEGSRLTVL.

The V and J genes are TRBV2 and TRBJ2-1; 9 bases agree with TRBD1. V lost 7 bases and J lost 8; bases outside the gene matches: 12. The CDR3 contains 15 residues. Per the germline V gene, CDR1 is SNHLY and CDR2 is FYNNEI. CDR3 protein: CASKTRTGGTDEQFF. DNA for the CDR3: TGTGCCAGCAAGACCCGTACAGGGGGCACGGATGAGCAGTTCTTC.

The chain is built from TRBV10-3 and TRBJ1-4; a possible D gene is TRBD1 (6 bases). Germline-derived CDR1 and CDR2 are ENHRY and SYGVKD. CDR3 length: 14 residues. Trimming took off 4 bases at V and 6 bases at J, with 12 bases between the two ends. CDR3 amino acids: CAISGAEGDEKLFF. CDR3 DNA sequence: TGTGCCATCAGTGGGGCAGAGGGGGATGAAAAACTGTTTTTT.